Reported below is one TCR beta chain. This clone was recorded only once. Its antigen is not yet known. Per-nucleotide qualities are absent, and no much larger clonotype sits a single base away. A distance of 11 bases separates the germline ends of V and J, which lose 5 bases and 9 bases respectively. From the cysteine up to the phenylalanine, the CDR3 has a length of 13 residues. Kept here is only the CDR3 DNA, which spans 39 bases and is read in frame from base 1. Via the germline V gene, CDR1 is MGHDK and CDR2 SYGVNS. These data come from a study of shared clonotypes between healthy human individuals (dated by TCRdb to 2018 to 2021). Context from the whole study: The cohort comprised two women and three men aged 18 to 49 years. For each donor, CD4 naive and CD4 memory were each given three plates, CD8 naive was given two plates, and CD8 memory was given one plate. To increase sequencing depth and limit assay-specific biases, TCR repertoire library preparation and sequencing were carried out by different laboratories using diverse techniques. Between about 0.85 and 9.5 billion PBMCs per donor were obtained by leukapheresis. To estimate repertoire size and how much clonotype sharing occurs between individuals, the study deeply sequenced the blood TCR repertoires of roughly 5 healthy adults. What the authors observed across the whole study: Naive subsets generally had larger estimated clonotype richness than memory subsets. Roughly 5% of naive CD4, 3.5% of naive CD8, about 2.1% of memory CD4, and 0.4% of memory CD8 clonotypes were shared across several donors. Sampling was limited to blood, and TCR repertoires in tissue likely differ from TCR repertoires in blood. Compared with non-shared clonotypes, the clonotypes found in all four sorted-subset donors had higher generation probabilities. Rarefaction of sorted-subset datasets indicated incomplete sequencing despite the large sequencing depth. The small number of donors limited the genetic and exposure-history diversity represented. Pairwise subsampling indicated that sequencing depth was expected to affect the degree of clonotype sharing among donors.

Using the deep immunoSEQ assay, TCR CDR3 regions were amplified from genomic DNA by multiplex PCR. Extracted genomic DNA from each cell subset was distributed evenly across all wells of several immunoSEQ 96-well plates, and each plate was treated as a replicate. For sorted subsets, approximately 210 ng genomic DNA, equal to about 30,000 T cell genomes, was loaded into each replicate PCR. Purified libraries were quantified with a Qubit 3.0 fluorometer, sized on a Bioanalyzer 2100, and re-quantified with the KAPA Library Quantification kit. Every immunoSEQ 96-well plate was sequenced on a dedicated single-read 150-cycle Illumina NextSeq 550 flow cell. The authors' analysis ran thus. Because the immunoSEQ output included only junctional sequences and no quality scores, the filtering could not be the same as the filtering used for full-length reads. Sequences were annotated with PyIR, a Python wrapper for IgBLAST v1.9, using IMGT germline references to assign V/J genes and CDR3. Any read was removed if the V/J assignment was weak (E-value above 1e-6), the CDR3 was missing, or the read contained stop codons, out-of-frame junctions, or ambiguous translated residues. V3J clonotypes were defined as sequences sharing the same inferred V gene, J gene, and CDR3 amino acid sequence. The percentage overlap between two repertoires was calculated by dividing the number of shared unique clonotypes by the size of the smaller repertoire. RTK rarefaction, the Chao1 estimator, and Recon v2.1 estimates of unobserved clonotypes were used to assess repertoire richness. Generation probabilities were computed with OLGA for all TCRbeta clonotypes obtained by the gDNA method from a handful of donors. TCRdb provides this immuneACCESS table in a form limited to in-frame rearrangements. Some clones are lacking; in checked studies, under half of them reflect an unresolved V gene, and why the rest are absent is not known. V, J and clone size derive from that table, while D and trimming were established from the DNA sequence. This sample comprises 2 million to 3 million clones, more than 85% of them detected only once. About 0.39% of the sample rests with the top ten.

The donors were healthy, HIV-negative adults who had no recently reported acute infections or vaccinations. Only Caucasian adults living in Nashville, Tennessee, USA were represented among the donors. CD4+ T cells were enriched by magnetic negative selection, after which naive cells were positively selected on CD45RA and the negative fraction was taken as the memory subset. Blood was obtained by leukapheresis, after which PBMCs were separated by Ficoll-Histopaque density gradient centrifugation and cryopreserved in liquid nitrogen vapor phase. Analytical flow cytometry was used to check the purity and quantity of every magnetically sorted T cell population. From each sorted fraction, genomic DNA was isolated and quantified by UV absorbance on a Nanodrop 2000c.

The receptor comes from a man younger than 35 in good health. Some clones in this sample may be carry-over from other donors' samples. The rearranged segments are TRBV25-1 and TRBJ2-6, with TRBD1 perhaps the D gene, on 6 matching bases. The source material was naive CD4+ T cells from PBMCs. The sample's cell subset or site label is to be understood as: CD45RA+ positively selected. CDR3 region: CASSTLQGNVLTF. DNA sequence: TGTGCCAGCAGTACTCTACAGGGCAACGTCCTGACTTTC.